This T cell receptor beta chain is from a study of vaccination and CD4 T cells after COVID-19. Study details: Overlapping peptides of the spike proteins of SARS-CoV-2, HCoV-NL63, HCoV-OC43 and HCoV-229E were used for cell stimulation.

This clonotype occurred a few times. No antigen is known for it. Germline loops: CDR1 DFQATT, CDR2 SNEGSKA (reference sequence). Trimming took off 2 bases at V and 6 bases at J, with 17 bases between the two ends. This CDR3 comprises 15 residues. Treatment here: roughly 10-day PBMC culture with coronavirus spike peptide pools or control peptides (ViraFEST assay). Sequencing of the DNA from cultured CD4+ T cells was carried out with the Oncomine TCR Beta short-read assay. TCRdb fed the PCR reads into MiXCR, producing one record per CDR3 protein. The sample has over 12,000 distinct CDR3 sequences, roughly 30% seen once.

The source is a human donor who had recovered from COVID-19. The chain recombines TRBV20-1 with TRBJ1-5; TRBD1 might be the D (5 bases). The sequencing here drew on CD4+ T cells from blood, cultured in vitro, taken after SARS-CoV-2 vaccination. The CDR3 DNA reads TGCAGTGCTAGACCGGAGGGGAGGTGGAGTCAGCCCCAGCATTTT. This translates into CSARPEGRWSQPQHF.